What follows are 32 T cell receptor beta chains derived from one specimen sequenced in a study of cytomegalovirus exposure and HLA in healthy donors. The PCR had 60 Vbeta and 13 Jbeta primers. TCRdb's copy holds only in-frame clones and misses some; the assay was immunoSEQ multiplex PCR. The table includes about 130,000 clones, over 70% detected once. The sequenced sample consisted of PBMCs. Receptor source: a woman aged 40 to 50 in good health and CMV-seronegative.

The CDR3 coding sequence is TGTGCCAGCAGTTTCGACAGATTCCAGTACTTC. Translated, it gives CASSFDRFQYF. The chain joins TRBV6-1 to TRBJ2-7; TRBD1 might be the D (5 bases). Trimming stripped 5 bases from V and 10 bases from J, with 12 bases between. This CDR3 region has 11 residues. Germline values: CDR1 MNHNS, CDR2 SASEGT.

This rearrangement joins TRBV6-5 to TRBJ2-5, with 7 bases matching TRBD2. Germline V gene lookup returns CDR1 MNHEY and CDR2 SVGAGI. The CDR3 is made up of 15 amino acids. The ends lost 8 bases at V and 5 bases at J; junction bases unmatched: 14. The CDR3 DNA reads as TGTGCCAGCTCCACCGCAGCGGGGTCCGGGGAGACCCAGTACTTC. It specifies CASSTAAGSGETQYF.

This clone was recorded a few times. This chain links TRBV27 with TRBJ2-1, with no clear D. This CDR3 spans 15 amino acids. V gave up 3 bases and J gave up 4 bases, with 13 bases separating them. CDR1 and CDR2 (germline): MNHEY, SMNVEV (reference sequence). The CDR3 loop is CASSFGLPRYNEQFF. Written as DNA, the CDR3 is TGTGCCAGCAGTTTTGGGCTACCCCGTTACAATGAGCAGTTCTTC.

This rearrangement joins TRBV29-1 to TRBJ2-1; possible D gene TRBD2, 6 bases. CDR3 length: 14 amino acids. Trimming shortened V by 4 bases and J by 7 bases, and 17 bases separated the two germline ends. Germline CDR1 and CDR2: SQVTM and ANQGSEA. The DNA of the CDR3 is TGCAGCGTTGTTGCGGGGACGGTCACAAATGAGCAGTTCTTC. Translating it yields CSVVAGTVTNEQFF.

V and J are TRBV4-2 and TRBJ1-2, with 9 nucleotides matching TRBD1. CDR1 is LGHNA, CDR2 YNFKEQ, per germline. J was trimmed by 4 bases and V by 1 base; bases with no gene match: 4. The CDR3 extends over 15 amino acids. The CDR3 region is CASSQATGGGYGYTF. The CDR3 nucleotides read TGTGCCAGCAGCCAAGCTACAGGGGGCGGCTATGGCTACACCTTC.

V usage is TRBV7-2 and J usage is TRBJ2-4; D call uncertain. Germline V gene data show CDR1 as SGHTA and CDR2 as FQGNSA. Trimming took 0 bases from V and 1 from J, leaving 25 bases between them. CDR3 size: 21 residues. The CDR3, as DNA: TGTGCCAGCAGCTTAGCCTGGAGTACGACTGAGACGGCTTTGGCCAAAAACATTCAGTACTTC. Its protein is CASSLAWSTTETALAKNIQYF.

The chain couples TRBV15 to TRBJ1-2; 7 bases agree with TRBD1. The trim removed 0 bases at V and 6 bases at J, leaving 7 bases unmatched. This CDR3 region has 15 residues. Germline CDR1 reads LNHNV; CDR2 reads YYDKDF (reference sequence). The CDR3 DNA reads TGTGCCACCAGCAGAGATCGGGAGACAGGGAATGGCTACACCTTC. Residues: CATSRDRETGNGYTF.

The chain is built from TRBV27 and TRBJ1-2; 8 bases fit TRBD1. Germline V gene sequence: CDR1 MNHEY, CDR2 SMNVEV (reference sequence). J was trimmed by 5 bases and V by 11 bases; bases with no gene match: 10. This CDR3 comprises 13 residues. CDR3 loop: CASTLQGVYGYTF. As DNA, the CDR3 is TGTGCCTCTACTCTACAGGGGGTGTATGGCTACACCTTC.

The chain has TRBV6-1 and TRBJ2-1, with TRBD1 identical over 9 bases. The CDR3 contains 15 residues. The germline gives CDR1 MNHNS, CDR2 SASEGT. With V trimmed by 1 base and J by 3 bases, 1 base remained unmatched. CDR3 sequence: CASSEVGQGYNEQFF. Here the CDR3 DNA reads TGTGCCAGCAGTGAAGTGGGACAGGGCTACAATGAGCAGTTCTTC.

This chain links TRBV28 with TRBJ2-7, with 11 bases matching TRBD2. CDR1 is MDHEN, CDR2 SYDVKM, per germline. The CDR3 length is 15 residues. V was clipped by 6 bases and J by 3 bases; unmatched bases: 7. The CDR3 sequence: CASRDPGLAVYEQYF. The DNA of the CDR3 is TGTGCCAGCAGAGACCCGGGACTAGCGGTCTACGAGCAGTACTTC.

This clone was detected only once. CDR3 sequence (DNA): TGCGCCAGCAGCTTGAACCTAGCGGGGTTGGAGGATACGCAGTATTTT. Translation: CASSLNLAGLEDTQYF. The J gene is TRBJ2-3, the V gene TRBV5-1; 9 nucleotides match TRBD2. The germline V gene encodes CDR1 SGHRS and CDR2 YFSETQ. There are 16 residues in the CDR3. V shed 1 base, J shed 6 bases, and the junction held 9 bases outside the gene matches.

This clone is a singleton in its sample. The V and J genes are TRBV13 and TRBJ2-1; 10 bases map to TRBD2. From germline, CDR1 is PRHDT and CDR2 FYEKMQ (reference sequence). This CDR3 is built from 16 residues. Losses at the gene ends were 6 bases for V and 5 bases for J; bases not matched to a gene: 10. CDR3 amino acids: CASRERGGRGDNEQFF. The CDR3, as DNA: TGTGCCAGCAGGGAGCGGGGGGGCCGGGGTGACAATGAGCAGTTCTTC. Variable domain in full (rest from reference TRBV13 and TRBJ2-1): AAGVIQSPRHLIKEKRETATLKCYPIPRHDTVYWYQQGPGQDPQFLISFYEKMQSDKGSIPDRFSAQQFSDYHSELNMSSLELGDSALYFCASRERGGRGDNEQFFGPGTRLTVL.

V usage is TRBV7-2 and J usage is TRBJ2-3; D not certain. The CDR3 runs to 15 residues. V lost 6 bases, J lost 0 bases, and 13 bases lay in between. Germline V gene data show CDR1 as SGHTA and CDR2 as FQGNSA. The CDR3 nucleotides read TGTGCCAGCAGACCCGCCAGCGTTAGCACAGATACGCAGTATTTT. Translation gives CASRPASVSTDTQYF.

CDR3: CASSVPRDKGGNQPQHF. The DNA for the CDR3 is TGTGCCAGTAGTGTGCCCCGGGACAAGGGAGGCAATCAGCCCCAGCATTTT. The V and J genes are TRBV19 and TRBJ1-5; D perhaps matches TRBD1 (6 bases). V lost 5 bases to trimming and J lost 2 bases, with 19 bases between them. The CDR3 runs to 17 residues. CDR1 is LNHDA, CDR2 SQIVND, per germline (reference sequence).

This chain connects TRBV15 to TRBJ2-7; TRBD1 matches 10 bases. V lost 3 bases and J lost 5; bases outside the gene matches: 13. The germline V gene encodes CDR1 LNHNV and CDR2 YYDKDF (reference sequence). The CDR3 is 17 residues long. For the CDR3, the DNA is TGTGCCACCAGCAGGTCTCGATCGGGACAGGGGATCAACGAGCAGTACTTC. This translates into CATSRSRSGQGINEQYF. The full variable domain, its missing parts supplied by reference TRBV15 and TRBJ2-7, is DAMVIQNPRYQVTQFGKPVTLSCSQTLNHNVMYWYQQKSSQAPKLLFHYYDKDFNNEADTPDNFQSRRPNTSFCFLDIRSPGLGDTAMYLCATSRSRSGQGINEQYFGPGTRLTVT.

The CDR3 sequence is CASSQEETSGGRETQYF. DNA for the CDR3: TGCGCCAGCAGCCAGGAAGAGACTAGCGGGGGGAGAGAGACCCAGTACTTC. J is TRBJ2-5 and V is TRBV4-1, with 13 positions matching TRBD2. V lost 3 bases, J lost 4 bases, and 8 bases stayed unmatched. The CDR3 is 17 amino acids. Germline V CDR1 and CDR2: MGHRA, YSYEKL.

The chain recombines TRBV2 with TRBJ2-7; a possible D gene is TRBD1 (6 bases). Germline assignment: CDR1 SNHLY and CDR2 FYNNEI. V lost 7 bases to trimming and J lost 2 bases, with 15 bases between them. This CDR3 has 14 residues. The CDR3 region has the DNA TGTGCCAGCAACCCGGGACACCTAACCTACGAGCAGTACTTC. It encodes CASNPGHLTYEQYF.

V gene TRBV9 combines with J gene TRBJ1-1; unclear D gene. Germline-derived CDR1 and CDR2 are SGDLS and YYNGEE. V was clipped by 6 bases and J by 0 bases, with 9 bases between them. The CDR3 contains 13 residues. The chain's CDR3 is CASTPGVNTEAFF. CDR3 sequence (DNA): TGTGCCAGCACCCCGGGAGTGAACACTGAAGCTTTCTTT.

The rearrangement uses TRBV5-1 and TRBJ1-2; TRBD1 matches at 7 bases. J gave up 8 bases and V 6 bases, and 7 bases lay outside the gene matches. Germline V gives CDR1 SGHRS, CDR2 YFSETQ. The CDR3 runs to 12 residues. The CDR3 nucleotides are TGCGCCAGCAACGACAGGGATGGAGGCTACACCTTC. It yields the protein CASNDRDGGYTF.

Of note for this clone: A read error may account for a junction end that differs from germline. The sample has other DNA sequences that encode this CDR3 too. This sequence joins TRBV18 and TRBJ2-2; 9 bases match TRBD1. The V gene's germline CDR1 is KGHSH and CDR2 LQKENI. The CDR3 is 16 amino acids. The CDR3 here is CASSPPTGGNTGELFF. The CDR3 DNA follows: TGTGCCAGCTCACCGCCGACAGGGGGGAACACCGGGGAGCTGTTCTTT.

This chain connects TRBV10-3 to TRBJ2-7; 14 bases are a match to TRBD2. The length of the CDR3 is 19 residues. Germline CDR1 ENHRY, CDR2 SYGVKD. V lost 2 bases to trimming and J lost 5 bases; unmatched junction nucleotides: 14. The CDR3: CAISEILVRLAGGSHEQYF. DNA of the CDR3: TGTGCCATCAGTGAGATTTTGGTTCGACTAGCGGGAGGGTCGCACGAGCAGTACTTC.

V and J are TRBV27 and TRBJ1-5; TRBD1 aligns across 10 bases. V shed 5 bases and J 12 bases; nucleotides not matched to a gene: 10. CDR3 size: 14 residues. Per the germline V gene, CDR1 is MNHEY and CDR2 is SMNVEV (reference sequence). CDR3 amino acids: CASSIGTGDRHQHF. The CDR3 nucleotides are TGTGCCAGCAGTATCGGGACAGGGGATCGTCACCAGCATTTT.

The chain uses TRBV30 and TRBJ1-6, with D possibly being TRBD1 (5 bases). Germline V gives CDR1 GTSNPN, CDR2 SVGIG (reference sequence). Trimming removed 3 bases from V and 7 bases from J, with 19 bases in between. CDR3 length: 16 residues. Here the CDR3 reads CAWRNLRAGSNSPLHF. The CDR3 DNA sequence: TGTGCCTGGAGAAATCTCCGAGCAGGGTCGAATTCACCCCTCCACTTT.

This chain links TRBV9 with TRBJ2-5, with D tentatively TRBD2 (6 bases). The CDR3 has 14 amino acids. From germline, CDR1 is SGDLS and CDR2 YYNGEE. Trimming stripped 0 bases from V and 6 bases from J, with 12 bases between. Here the CDR3 reads CASSVGGEGKTQYF. In DNA, the CDR3 is TGTGCCAGCAGCGTAGGCGGGGAAGGCAAGACCCAGTACTTC. The whole variable domain, filled in from reference TRBV9 and TRBJ2-5, reads DSGVTQTPKHLITATGQRVTLRCSPRSGDLSVYWYQQSLDQGLQFLIQYYNGEERAKGNILERFSAQQFPDLHSELNLSSLELGDSALYFCASSVGGEGKTQYFGPGTRLLVL.

J is TRBJ1-2 and V is TRBV2; tentative D call: TRBD1 (6 bases). Germline V gene sequence: CDR1 SNHLY, CDR2 FYNNEI. The CDR3 covers 13 residues. Trimming removed 4 bases from V and 4 bases from J, with 10 bases in between. The CDR3 spells CASSGAGAYGYTF. Here the CDR3 DNA reads TGTGCCAGCAGTGGGGCAGGGGCCTATGGCTACACCTTC.

The rearrangement uses TRBV5-1 and TRBJ1-1; D might be TRBD1 (5 bases). The germline V and J ends were trimmed by 5 bases and 0 bases, with 14 bases remaining between them. From germline, CDR1 is SGHRS and CDR2 YFSETQ. This CDR3 spans 15 amino acids. DNA for the CDR3: TGCGCCAGCAGAAGAGGTGACAGTCTGAACACTGAAGCTTTCTTT. It specifies CASRRGDSLNTEAFF. The variable domain in full, with the rest retrieved from reference TRBV5-1 and TRBJ1-1, is KAGVTQTPRYLIKTRGQQVTLSCSPISGHRSVSWYQQTPGQGLQFLFEYFSETQRNKGNFPGRFSGRQFSNSRSEMNVSTLELGDSALYLCASRRGDSLNTEAFFGQGTRLTVV.

A single count supports this clone. The chain employs TRBV29-1 and TRBJ1-2, with 7 bases lining up with TRBD1. CDR1 and CDR2 from the germline V gene are SQVTM and ANQGSEA. After removal of 0 bases from V and 3 bases from J, the junction contained 4 bases not matched to a gene. The CDR3 contains 14 residues. CDR3 nucleotides: TGCAGCGTTGAAGATAGAGGGGGCTACTATGGCTACACCTTC. It translates to CSVEDRGGYYGYTF.

This chain's CDR3 is CASSRSGGGFNEQFF. CDR3 sequence (DNA): TGTGCCAGCAGCAGAAGCGGGGGGGGATTCAATGAGCAGTTCTTC. V usage is TRBV9 and J usage is TRBJ2-1; 10 nucleotides align to TRBD2. CDR1 and CDR2 (germline): SGDLS, YYNGEE. This CDR3 has 15 residues. Trimming removed 4 bases from V and 6 bases from J; junction bases left unmatched: 7.

This rearrangement joins TRBV30 to TRBJ2-7; 7 bases match TRBD1. The V gene end was trimmed by 4 bases and the J gene end by 2 bases; junction bases not matched to a gene: 8. Germline V gene lookup returns CDR1 GTSNPN and CDR2 SVGIG (reference sequence). There are 14 residues in the CDR3. CDR3 sequence: CAWTRQGWAYEQYF. CDR3 nucleotide sequence: TGTGCCTGGACGAGACAGGGCTGGGCCTACGAGCAGTACTTC.

In this sample, this clone turned up once. This chain links TRBV2 with TRBJ2-5; tentative D call: TRBD2 (6 bases). CDR3 size: 17 residues. The V end lost 1 base, the J end lost 5 bases, and 20 bases lay between the germline ends. CDR1 is SNHLY, CDR2 FYNNEI, per germline. Written as DNA, the CDR3 is TGTGCCAGCAGTGAAGTTCAGCTAGCGATCAATGTGGAGACCCAGTACTTC. This translates into CASSEVQLAINVETQYF.

This chain joins TRBV20-1 and TRBJ2-7; D call uncertain. The CDR3 runs 11 residues. V was cut by 3 bases and J by 3 bases, with 6 bases left in between. The V gene's germline CDR1 is DFQATT and CDR2 SNEGSKA (reference sequence). The DNA of the CDR3 is TGCAGTGCTAGGGGCATCTACGAGCAGTACTTC. This translates into CSARGIYEQYF.

Of note for this clone: Additional DNA sequences in this sample encode the identical CDR3. The V gene is TRBV2, the J gene TRBJ2-5; 7 bases are a match to TRBD1. The CDR3 runs 12 residues. From germline, CDR1 is SNHLY and CDR2 FYNNEI. The J segment lost 5 bases and the V segment lost 3 bases, leaving 0 bases of the junction unmatched. CDR3 in amino acids: CASSDRGETQYF. The CDR3 region has the DNA TGTGCCAGCAGTGACAGGGGGGAGACCCAGTACTTC.